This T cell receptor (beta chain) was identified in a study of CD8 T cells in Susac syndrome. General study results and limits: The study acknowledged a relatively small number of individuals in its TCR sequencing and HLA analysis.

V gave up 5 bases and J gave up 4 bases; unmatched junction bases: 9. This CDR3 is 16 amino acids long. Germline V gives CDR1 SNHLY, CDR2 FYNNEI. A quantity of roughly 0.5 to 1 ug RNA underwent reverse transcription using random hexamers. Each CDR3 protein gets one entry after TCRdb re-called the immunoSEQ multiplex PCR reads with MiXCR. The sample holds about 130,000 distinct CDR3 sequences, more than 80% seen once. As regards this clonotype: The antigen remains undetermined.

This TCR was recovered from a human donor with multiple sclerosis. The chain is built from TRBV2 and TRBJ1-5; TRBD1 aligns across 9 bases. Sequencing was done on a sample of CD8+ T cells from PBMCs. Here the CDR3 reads CASSSIQGAINQPQHF. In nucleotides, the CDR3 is TGTGCCAGCAGTTCTATACAGGGGGCGATTAATCAGCCCCAGCATTTT.